The subject of this entry is one T cell receptor (beta chain). Its target is not known. The data derive from a study of shared clonotypes between healthy human individuals. Regarding the study as a whole: Unshared clonotypes carried lower generation probabilities than those common to all four donors. Naive subsets usually exceeded memory subsets in estimated richness. The expectation was that sequencing depth would affect clonotype sharing among donors.

CDR3 length: 14 amino acids. The J segment lost 3 bases and the V segment lost 5 bases, leaving 4 bases of the junction unmatched. Germline CDR1 is KGHSH and CDR2 is LQKENI. The method was immunoSEQ multiplex PCR; TCRdb's version includes in-frame clones alone and lacks a portion of them. This table holds about 1,800,000 clones, about 95% found once. Naive-designated CD8 cells lacked CD45RO, were positively enriched for CCR7, and omitted terminally differentiated effector memory CD45RA+ cells. Free of recent acute infections or vaccinations, the donors were healthy HIV-negative adults. Specimen: naive CD8+ T cells sorted from blood. The rearrangement joins TRBV18 to TRBJ1-5, with 7 bases matching TRBD1. The receptor comes from a man aged 18 to 29 in good health. The CDR3 protein is CASSSTGVNQPQHF. CDR3 bases: TGTGCCAGCTCATCCACAGGGGTCAATCAGCCCCAGCATTTT.